What follows is one TCR beta chain and its context. Its recognized antigen is unknown. No base quality values were provided; no much bigger clone lies one nucleotide off. This entry is derived from a study of T cell clones after liver transplantation (dated by TCRdb to about 2019). Broadly, across the study: ITN030ST, the source of the samples, was a randomized trial that attempted immunosuppression withdrawal within 2 years of liver transplantation. After a pre-transplant mixed lymphocyte reaction, TCRbeta sequencing was used to pinpoint donor-reactive T cell clones, which were subsequently tracked in post-transplant blood. Of the eight recipients, a few were HCV-positive, while the remaining recipients had been transplanted for non-autoimmune, non-viral indications. The studied cohort comprised 8 liver transplant recipients, 3 classified as tolerant and 5 as non-tolerant. No induction therapy was given to the subjects, and standard immunosuppression was administered until randomization at 12-24 months post-transplant. To count as tolerant, a recipient had to stay completely off immunosuppression for at least one year without liver enzymes climbing beyond twice the upper limit of normal. Blood samples were taken pre-transplant, pre-randomization before withdrawal, and post-randomization after full withdrawal or failed withdrawal. As an antigen-independent comparator for donor-reactive sequences, third party-reactive TCRbeta sequences were also identified from pre-transplant MLRs.

High-throughput TCRbeta CDR3 sequencing of frozen genomic DNA was performed by immunoSEQ, including PCR amplification, mapping, bias correction and internal controls. Concerning the study's data processing: Only productive rearrangements were retained, and each unique TCRbeta sequence was defined by its CDR3 nucleotide sequence together with its V and J gene. Donor-reactive sequences required at least 5-fold expansion in CFSE-low cells versus unstimulated pre-transplant cells and at least 0.01% frequency. Per-subject minimum frequency thresholds, based on the lowest-template unstimulated sample, ensured at least 90% detection power. Jensen-Shannon divergence between the top 1000 TCRbeta sequences post-transplant and pre-transplant was used to measure repertoire turnover. Two-sided Fisher's exact tests were used to test for changes in the detection of donor-reactive sequences. This immuneACCESS table, as held by TCRdb, lists in-frame sequences with V and J called but not all clones. Of the missing ones, under half trace to an unresolved V gene in checked studies; the others have no known cause. From that table come the V and J calls and clone size; the DNA was used to work out D and trimming. This sample holds some 50,000 clones; more than 70% were observed only once. The biggest ten clones account for around 8.9% of the sample.

CDR1 and CDR2 (SGHVS, FNYEAQ) derive from the germline V gene. The CDR3 holds 18 amino acids from the cysteine to the phenylalanine. The retained sequence is limited to the CDR3, 54 bases, with the frame set at the first base. At the junction V is shortened by 1 base and J by 3 bases, with 19 bases in between. Thawed unstimulated PBMCs were stained for CD3, CD4 and CD8 and FACS-sorted into CD3+CD4+ and CD3+CD8+ populations. All 8 studied subjects were randomized to immunosuppression withdrawal. Genomic DNA was isolated with the Qiagen DNeasy Blood and Tissue Kit. Beyond this particular receptor, the publication reports: Conclusions were preliminary, limited by small, heterogeneous patient numbers and non-standardized post-transplant time points. A greater decline was seen for donor-reactive sequences than for third party-reactive sequences, suggesting partial antigen-specific deletion unrelated to withdrawal success. Since no allograft tissue specimens were available, donor-reactive T cells may have migrated into the graft instead of being deleted. Once repertoire turnover was taken into account, donor-reactive detection showed a significant reduction for CD4 in 7 of 8 subjects and for CD8 in 8 of 8. Circulating donor-reactive CD4 TCRbeta sequences fell significantly post-transplant in most of the 8 subjects, irrespective of tolerance or HCV status. In a couple of subjects, low numbers of available donor cells limited the measurable donor-reactive repertoire.

The V gene is TRBV7-6 and the J gene is TRBJ1-3, with a weak D call of TRBD1 (6 bases match). The clonotype was recovered from a human patient who received a liver transplant. The graft donor may be the source of some T cells after a transplant. The material was CD4+ T cells from blood, obtained at the 22-month timepoint. The encoded CDR3 is CASSLEWPGASYGNTIYF. The DNA sequence follows: TGTGCCAGCAGCTTAGAATGGCCGGGGGCGTCTTATGGAAACACCATATATTTT.